The 27 T cell receptor beta chains listed next were all sequenced from one sample in a study of cytomegalovirus exposure and HLA in healthy donors. Assay used: immunoSEQ multiplex PCR; TCRdb lists only in-frame clones, some missing. The sample holds about 120,000 clones, about 83% seen once. Source material: PBMCs. The origin of the receptors is a woman aged 25-40 years in good health and CMV-seronegative.

This rearrangement joins TRBV7-9 to TRBJ1-1; D call uncertain. The V gene's germline CDR1 is SEHNR and CDR2 FQNEAQ (reference sequence). This CDR3 contains 16 residues. Trimming took off 6 bases at V and 0 bases at J, with 17 bases between the two ends. The CDR3 protein is CASSTNGQRLNTEAFF. As DNA, the CDR3 is TGTGCCAGCAGTACCAATGGGCAGAGACTGAACACTGAAGCTTTCTTT.

This rearrangement joins TRBV5-1 to TRBJ2-2, with a weak D call TRBD1 (5 bases). Trimming removed 0 bases from V and 13 bases from J, with 13 bases in between. This CDR3 contains 13 residues. The germline gives CDR1 SGHRS, CDR2 YFSETQ. CDR3: CASSLARQGRLFF. The DNA of the CDR3 is TGCGCCAGCAGCTTGGCCCGGCAGGGTAGGCTGTTTTTT. Full variable domain (outside the CDR3, taken from reference TRBV5-1 and TRBJ2-2): KAGVTQTPRYLIKTRGQQVTLSCSPISGHRSVSWYQQTPGQGLQFLFEYFSETQRNKGNFPGRFSGRQFSNSRSEMNVSTLELGDSALYLCASSLARQGRLFFGEGSRLTVL.

The V call is TRBV6-1, the J call TRBJ1-5; D call uncertain. Trimming pared 4 bases from V and 7 bases from J, leaving 14 bases between. The CDR3 covers 14 residues. Germline CDR1 is MNHNS and CDR2 is SASEGT. Here the CDR3 DNA reads TGTGCCAGCAGTGCCAGGACTCTGGACCAGCCCCAGCATTTT. Residues: CASSARTLDQPQHF.

J is TRBJ2-7 and V is TRBV6-6; tentatively, D is TRBD2 (7 bases). Germline assignment: CDR1 MNHNY and CDR2 SVGAGI (reference sequence). This CDR3 has 16 residues. V was trimmed by 9 bases and J by 3 bases, leaving 24 bases between them. The CDR3 loop is CASASRGALTLYEQYF. The CDR3 DNA is TGTGCCAGTGCATCACGGGGGGCGCTCACCCTCTACGAGCAGTACTTC.

The gene calls are TRBV6-5 and TRBJ1-1; TRBD1 is a possible D gene (5 bases). V lost 6 bases to trimming and J lost 6 bases, with 17 bases between them. The CDR3 runs 14 residues. CDR1 and CDR2 from the germline V gene are MNHEY and SVGAGI. The CDR3 spells CASSHLGGRAEAFF. The CDR3, as DNA: TGTGCCAGCAGCCACCTGGGGGGAAGGGCTGAAGCTTTCTTT.

The CDR3 nucleotides read TGTGCCAGCAGCTTAAACCAGGGAAATACGCAGTATTTT. Translation: CASSLNQGNTQYF. V gene TRBV7-9 combines with J gene TRBJ2-3, with a possible D match to TRBD1 (5 bases). The germline V gene has CDR1 SEHNR and CDR2 FQNEAQ (reference sequence). The CDR3 covers 13 residues. V lost 2 bases to trimming and J lost 7 bases, with 10 bases between them.

The genes are TRBV2 and TRBJ2-5; 10 positions agree with TRBD2. Unmatched junction bases numbered 9, after V lost 7 bases and J lost 4 bases. The CDR3 totals 15 residues. Germline V gene sequence: CDR1 SNHLY, CDR2 FYNNEI. The CDR3 DNA sequence: TGTGCCAGCATAGCGGGGGGCGTTTATGGAGAGACCCAGTACTTC. It codes for CASIAGGVYGETQYF.

V and J are TRBV27 and TRBJ2-7; a weak D match, TRBD1 (5 bases). CDR1 is MNHEY and CDR2 is SMNVEV in the germline V gene (reference sequence). This CDR3 is 14 amino acids long. The V gene lost 6 bases and the J gene lost 2 bases, with 14 bases spanning the gap. The CDR3 DNA reads TGTGCCAGCAGCCCCCCGGACATTCCCTACGAGCAGTACTTC. It is translated as CASSPPDIPYEQYF.

The chain joins TRBV4-2 to TRBJ2-5; 15 bases fit TRBD2. V lost 4 bases to trimming and J lost 4 bases; unmatched junction nucleotides: 7. There are 17 residues in the CDR3. The V gene's germline CDR1 is LGHNA and CDR2 YNFKEQ. The CDR3 coding sequence is TGTGCCAGCAGCCGTGGACTAGCGGGGGGGCCGGGAGAGACCCAGTACTTC. Protein sequence: CASSRGLAGGPGETQYF.

This clone was observed once. The chain is built from TRBV5-1 and TRBJ2-3, with 12 bases that match TRBD2. Germline V gene sequence: CDR1 SGHRS, CDR2 YFSETQ. Losses at the gene ends were 0 bases for V and 5 bases for J; bases not matched to a gene: 4. This CDR3 spans 16 amino acids. In nucleotides, the CDR3 is TGCGCCAGCAGCTTGGTCCTAGCGGGGGGGCTAGATACGCAGTATTTT. This codes for CASSLVLAGGLDTQYF.

V and J are TRBV15 and TRBJ2-3; weak D call: TRBD2 (5 bases). The CDR3 is 14 amino acids. V was trimmed by 2 bases and J by 0 bases, leaving 6 bases between them. Germline V gives CDR1 LNHNV, CDR2 YYDKDF (reference sequence). The CDR3 is CATSRLASTDTQYF. Written as DNA, the CDR3 is TGTGCCACCAGCAGACTAGCTAGCACAGATACGCAGTATTTT.

This chain joins TRBV5-1 and TRBJ1-3; TRBD1 might be the D (6 bases). The CDR3 is 17 amino acids. Trimming shortened V by 0 bases and J by 0 bases, and 13 bases separated the two germline ends. Germline V gene sequence: CDR1 SGHRS, CDR2 YFSETQ. CDR3 sequence (DNA): TGCGCCAGCAGCTTGGGGGGGCCTTGGACCTCTGGAAACACCATATATTTT. Protein: CASSLGGPWTSGNTIYF.

The chain combines TRBV6-5 with TRBJ2-5, with 9 bases fitting TRBD2. The germline gives CDR1 MNHEY, CDR2 SVGAGI. There are 16 residues in the CDR3. V was pared by 0 bases and J by 2 bases, with 4 bases of the junction left unmatched. The CDR3 DNA sequence: TGTGCCAGCAGTTACTCGTCTAGCGGGGTACAAGAGACCCAGTACTTC. As protein: CASSYSSSGVQETQYF.

This chain joins TRBV7-8 and TRBJ2-1, with TRBD2 identical over 12 bases. The germline V gene encodes CDR1 SGHVS and CDR2 FQNEAQ. The CDR3 runs to 16 residues. Unmatched junction bases numbered 7, after V lost 5 bases and J lost 5 bases. The CDR3 spells CASSPLAGGTHNEQFF. The CDR3 DNA follows: TGTGCCAGCAGCCCACTAGCGGGGGGAACACACAATGAGCAGTTCTTC.

This chain joins TRBV4-3 and TRBJ1-1; D is ambiguous. The CDR3 extends over 15 amino acids. The ends were cut back, 4 bases at V and 1 base at J, with 13 bases in the middle. Germline CDR1 LGHNA, CDR2 YSLEER. CDR3 nucleotide sequence: TGCGCCAGCAGCCTGAGAGGTTCTGAGAACACTGAAGCTTTCTTT. Translation gives CASSLRGSENTEAFF.

This sequence joins TRBV19 and TRBJ1-2, with D uncertain. This CDR3 spans 16 amino acids. Germline V gives CDR1 LNHDA, CDR2 SQIVND (reference sequence). With 1 base removed from V and 0 bases from J, the gap between germline ends came to 12 bases. Written as DNA, the CDR3 is TGTGCCAGTAGTATAGGAGACAAAAGAGCTAACTATGGCTACACCTTC. Translation: CASSIGDKRANYGYTF.

The V gene is TRBV10-3, the J gene TRBJ2-3; D not resolved. V was trimmed by 4 bases and J by 6 bases, leaving 8 bases between them. CDR1 and CDR2 from the germline V gene are ENHRY and SYGVKD. The CDR3 sequence is 12 residues long. DNA for the CDR3: TGTGCCATCAGTGTTGGCCTCGATACGCAGTATTTT. Amino acids: CAISVGLDTQYF.

V is TRBV2 and J is TRBJ2-7, with D maybe TRBD2 (5 bases). The ends were cut back, 5 bases at V and 0 bases at J, with 11 bases in the middle. The germline CDR1 and CDR2 sequences are SNHLY and FYNNEI. The CDR3 sequence is 14 residues long. The CDR3 loop reads CASSRGDISYEQYF. Written as DNA, the CDR3 is TGTGCCAGCAGTCGGGGAGATATCTCCTACGAGCAGTACTTC.

There are a few counts of this clone. The chain links TRBV7-2 to TRBJ2-5, with D maybe TRBD2 (6 bases). The germline V gene encodes CDR1 SGHTA and CDR2 FQGNSA. Trimming shortened V by 3 bases and J by 2 bases, and 13 bases separated the two germline ends. This CDR3 is 15 amino acids long. CDR3 sequence reads: CASSLLGGEQETQYF. Here the CDR3 DNA reads TGTGCCAGCAGCTTGTTGGGGGGAGAGCAAGAGACCCAGTACTTC.

The chain couples TRBV27 to TRBJ1-2; D might be TRBD1 (6 bases). The CDR3 length is 15 residues. Deletions cut 4 bases from V and 4 bases from J, with 16 bases between. CDR1 MNHEY and CDR2 SMNVEV come from the germline V gene (reference sequence). The DNA of the CDR3 is TGTGCCAGCAGTTCTACAGGGCAAATCTTCTATGGCTACACCTTC. Protein product: CASSSTGQIFYGYTF.

This clone was observed once. In DNA, the CDR3 is TGCGCCAGCAGCCCCCGGGGAAGCGGGGGGTACACCGGGGAGCTGTTTTTT. As protein: CASSPRGSGGYTGELFF. The V gene is TRBV5-1, the J gene TRBJ2-2; TRBD2 agrees at 9 bases. Germline CDR1 and CDR2: SGHRS and YFSETQ. CDR3 length equals 17 residues. The trim removed 4 bases at V and 3 bases at J, leaving 10 bases unmatched.

The chain is built from TRBV6-5 and TRBJ1-6; TRBD1 aligns across 7 bases. The CDR3 loop spans 13 amino acids. CDR1 MNHEY and CDR2 SVGAGI come from the germline V gene. V was pared by 8 bases and J by 10 bases, with 8 bases of the junction left unmatched. The CDR3 loop reads CASHRAGGSPLHF. CDR3 DNA sequence: TGTGCCAGCCACCGCGCAGGGGGATCACCCCTCCACTTT.

This clone was seen a few times. The CDR3: CASSPGQPGTGELFF. The CDR3 DNA sequence: TGTGCCAGCAGCCCTGGACAGCCGGGGACCGGGGAGCTGTTTTTT. V usage is TRBV7-3 and J usage is TRBJ2-2, with a possible D match to TRBD1 (6 bases). The V end was cut by 5 bases, the J end by 5 bases, with 15 bases between. In germline, CDR1 is SGHTA, CDR2 FQGTGA. This CDR3 is 15 amino acids long.

This clone was observed many times. This chain uses TRBV6-1 with TRBJ2-7, with 8 bases that match TRBD1. The germline V gene encodes CDR1 MNHNS and CDR2 SASEGT. The CDR3 length is 14 residues. With V trimmed by 6 bases and J by 2 bases, 6 bases remained unmatched. The DNA of the CDR3 is TGTGCCAGCAGCACAGGGGGTACGGCCTACGAGCAGTACTTC. It translates to CASSTGGTAYEQYF.

This clone was counted between two and nine times. The chain combines TRBV2 with TRBJ1-6; D not certain. The CDR3 has 16 residues. V shed 8 bases and J shed 0 bases, with 14 bases lying between them. Germline CDR1 reads SNHLY; CDR2 reads FYNNEI. The CDR3 spells CASVDVSSSYNSPLHF. The DNA for the CDR3 is TGTGCCAGCGTTGATGTTTCGAGCTCCTATAATTCACCCCTCCACTTT.

In this sample, this clone turned up once. The chain combines TRBV5-6 with TRBJ1-2; 7 nucleotides agree with TRBD1. The V gene end was trimmed by 2 bases and the J gene end by 7 bases; junction bases not matched to a gene: 5. Germline V gene sequence: CDR1 SGHDT, CDR2 YYEEEE. CDR3 size: 13 residues. The CDR3 DNA is TGTGCCAGCAGCTTATATAGGGGGCTTGGCTACACCTTC. It codes for CASSLYRGLGYTF.

The count of this clone is one. The V call is TRBV27, the J call TRBJ2-7; the D gene is possibly TRBD1 (6 bases). Trimming took off 5 bases at V and 4 bases at J, with 12 bases between the two ends. This CDR3 spans 13 amino acids. Germline CDR1 is MNHEY and CDR2 is SMNVEV (reference sequence). CDR3 sequence: CASSGGGRYEQYF. The CDR3 DNA is TGTGCCAGCAGTGGTGGGGGCAGGTACGAGCAGTACTTC.